The clone carrying this T cell receptor beta chain was seen at least ten times. What it binds is not known. The sample is drawn from a study of response to subunit inactivated influenza vaccine. The CDR3 runs to 16 residues. V lost 4 bases and J 1 base, leaving 14 bases between the germline ends. Germline V gene data show CDR1 as SEHNR and CDR2 as FQNEAQ (reference sequence). Broader study findings: T cells newly recruited by each seasonal influenza vaccination are few, the authors suggested.

TCRdb reprocessed the RT-PCR reads via MiXCR and lists one record per CDR3 protein. The table lists 530,000 or so distinct CDR3 sequences, 12% to 15% of them singletons. Material: PBMCs from blood, obtained approximately 12 days after vaccination. This TCR derives from a man over 45 who received an inactivated influenza vaccine. The chain recombines TRBV7-9 with TRBJ1-5; D uncertain. The CDR3 nucleotides read TGTGCCAGCAGCTCTCTGGGAGGGTCGAGCAATCAGCCCCAGCATTTT. Translation: CASSSLGGSSNQPQHF.